The source of this T cell receptor (beta chain) is a study of molecular identifiers for immune sequencing clone quantification. CDR3 length: 15 residues. The V gene's germline CDR1 is SGHVS and CDR2 FQNEAQ. With 10%, 30% or 50% of RNA, about 17,000 to 1,000,000 naive CD8 T cells were sequenced. Regarding this clonotype: Relative to the germline gene, one junction end is altered; a read error may explain this.

From the PCR reads, TCRdb called clonotypes with MiXCR, one entry per CDR3 protein. Of 75,000 to 100,000 distinct CDR3 sequences in the sample, under 20% were seen once. The chain employs TRBV7-8 and TRBJ1-1; D perhaps matches TRBD1 (6 bases). Input material: naive CD8+ T cells from blood, with Jurkat cell RNA spiked in. Subset defined: FACS-sorted CD8+CD4-CCR7+CD45RA+ naive T cells. The TCR was taken from a human donor in good health. Some libraries in this study had Jurkat cell RNA spiked in. CDR3 sequence (DNA): TGTGCCAGCGGCTTAGCGATGGGACAAACCACTGAAGCTTTCTTT. This encodes CASGLAMGQTTEAFF.